The entry that follows covers one T cell receptor (beta chain) sequence. These data come from a study of blood T cell repertoires in COVID-19. On the study more broadly: From the United States, Italy and Spain came samples of acute and convalescent COVID-19.

Data came from immunoSEQ multiplex PCR; TCRdb stores just in-frame clones and leaves some out. The table lists some 170,000 clones, over 75% of them singletons. The sample taken for sequencing was peripheral blood. This receptor was identified in a woman in her 70s with acute or convalescent COVID-19.

The CDR3 nucleotides are TGTGCCAGTACGGAGGGGCTAGGAACTGGGACTGAAGCTTTCTTT. Its protein product is CASTEGLGTGTEAFF. The J gene is TRBJ1-1, the V gene TRBV19, with D perhaps TRBD1 (5 bases). Trimming took 7 bases from V and 5 from J, leaving 20 bases between them. The CDR3 consists of 15 residues. Per germline, CDR1 LNHDA and CDR2 SQIVND (reference sequence).